These 24 T cell receptor beta chains were all obtained from the same sample, sequenced in a study of blood T cell repertoires in COVID-19. Data came from immunoSEQ multiplex PCR; TCRdb stores just in-frame clones and leaves some out. The profile shows about 210,000 clones, around 81% of them singletons. The sequencing input was peripheral blood. Receptors originate from a woman aged 65 to 85 with acute or convalescent COVID-19.

This chain uses TRBV14 with TRBJ1-1, with D maybe TRBD1 (6 bases). CDR1 and CDR2 from the germline V gene are SGHDN and FVKESK. CDR3 size: 15 residues. V was cut by 9 bases and J by 1 base, with 18 bases left in between. This CDR3 is CASRGSIMANTEAFF. The CDR3 DNA sequence: TGTGCCAGTAGGGGGTCGATTATGGCGAACACTGAAGCTTTCTTT.

J is TRBJ1-2 and V is TRBV9; TRBD1 matches at 8 bases. The CDR3 length is 14 residues. Per the germline V gene, CDR1 is SGDLS and CDR2 is YYNGEE. V dropped 4 bases and J dropped 5; count of bases not matched to a gene: 7. The CDR3 reads CASSSRQGIYGYTF. The CDR3 coding sequence is TGTGCCAGCAGCTCTCGACAGGGGATTTATGGCTACACCTTC.

The chain combines TRBV5-6 with TRBJ2-2; the D is unclear. Trimming cost V 0 bases and J 7 bases, with 10 bases left between them. CDR1 is SGHDT and CDR2 is YYEEEE in the germline V gene. The length of the CDR3 is 14 residues. CDR3 DNA sequence: TGTGCCAGCAGCTTGGAGGTCCGGGTCGGGGAGCTGTTTTTT. The encoded protein is CASSLEVRVGELFF. The full variable domain, completed using reference TRBV5-6 and TRBJ2-2, is DAGVTQSPTHLIKTRGQQVTLRCSPKSGHDTVSWYQQALGQGPQFIFQYYEEEERQRGNFPDRFSGHQFPNYSSELNVNALLLGDSALYLCASSLEVRVGELFFGEGSRLTVL.

The chain joins TRBV9 to TRBJ2-2, with no clear D. The CDR3 is made up of 14 amino acids. The V and J ends lost 0 bases and 3 bases respectively, with 6 bases between them. The germline gives CDR1 SGDLS, CDR2 YYNGEE. The CDR3 protein is CASSVAGYTGELFF. The DNA of the CDR3 is TGTGCCAGCAGCGTAGCAGGTTACACCGGGGAGCTGTTTTTT.

The V call is TRBV9, the J call TRBJ2-2; no clear D. The germline V gene encodes CDR1 SGDLS and CDR2 YYNGEE. This CDR3 has 14 amino acids. V gave up 3 bases and J gave up 5 bases, with 11 bases separating them. CDR3 loop: CASSGTVFTGELFF. In DNA form, the CDR3 reads TGTGCCAGCAGCGGCACGGTGTTTACCGGGGAGCTGTTTTTT. The variable domain in full, completed from reference TRBV9 and TRBJ2-2, reads DSGVTQTPKHLITATGQRVTLRCSPRSGDLSVYWYQQSLDQGLQFLIQYYNGEERAKGNILERFSAQQFPDLHSELNLSSLELGDSALYFCASSGTVFTGELFFGEGSRLTVL.

The rearrangement links TRBV7-2 to TRBJ2-1; D remains unclear. Trimming left V 3 bases short and J 8 bases short, with 11 bases between. This CDR3 is 13 amino acids long. Germline values: CDR1 SGHTA, CDR2 FQGNSA. The CDR3 is CASSLTILDEQFF. For the CDR3, the DNA is TGTGCCAGCAGCTTGACGATCCTAGATGAGCAGTTCTTC.

This clone showed up just a few times. The chain employs TRBV7-2 and TRBJ2-1; D perhaps matches TRBD2 (6 bases). CDR1 and CDR2 from the germline V gene are SGHTA and FQGNSA. Trimming took 5 bases from V and 5 from J, leaving 13 bases between them. This CDR3 is built from 14 residues. This CDR3 reads CASSTKGRNNEQFF. For the CDR3, the DNA is TGTGCCAGCAGCACCAAGGGGAGGAACAATGAGCAGTTCTTC.

This chain connects TRBV19 to TRBJ1-5; the D gene is possibly TRBD1 (6 bases). With 0 bases removed from V and 0 bases from J, the gap between germline ends came to 12 bases. The germline V gene encodes CDR1 LNHDA and CDR2 SQIVND (reference sequence). The CDR3 has 17 amino acids. The CDR3 sequence is CASSIEDRDFSNQPQHF. DNA for the CDR3: TGTGCCAGTAGTATAGAGGACAGAGACTTTAGCAATCAGCCCCAGCATTTT. The variable domain in full, with the rest retrieved from reference TRBV19 and TRBJ1-5, is DGGITQSPKYLFRKEGQNVTLSCEQNLNHDAMYWYRQDPGQGLRLIYYSQIVNDFQKGDIAEGYSVSREKKESFPLTVTSAQKNPTAFYLCASSIEDRDFSNQPQHFGDGTRLSIL.

The chain has TRBV11-2 and TRBJ2-1, with 7 bases that match TRBD2. CDR3 length: 17 residues. CDR1 and CDR2 from the germline V gene are SGHAT and FQNNGV. V was clipped by 5 bases and J by 4 bases; unmatched bases: 14. CDR3 DNA sequence: TGTGCCAGCAGCCCAGACCGCCGGGGGGTGCGGTACAATGAGCAGTTCTTC. Its translation is CASSPDRRGVRYNEQFF.

This chain connects TRBV24-1 to TRBJ1-5, with 9 bases aligning to TRBD1. CDR1 and CDR2 (germline): KGHDR, SFDVKD. V dropped 4 bases and J dropped 4; count of bases not matched to a gene: 4. The CDR3 extends over 15 amino acids. The CDR3 coding sequence is TGTGCCACCAGTGAAACGACAGGGGGGAATCAGCCCCAGCATTTT. It translates to CATSETTGGNQPQHF.

This chain joins TRBV12-5 and TRBJ2-3, with D maybe TRBD1 (5 bases). This CDR3 has 12 residues. Trimming pared 5 bases from V and 9 bases from J, leaving 12 bases between. CDR1 LGHNT and CDR2 FRNRAP come from the germline V gene. The CDR3 protein is CASGQDISTQYF. CDR3 sequence (DNA): TGTGCTAGTGGTCAGGACATCTCCACGCAGTATTTT.

This clone was picked up a small number of times. CDR3 loop: CASSLFGMNQGYNEQFF. The CDR3 DNA reads TGTGCCAGCAGTTTATTCGGAATGAATCAGGGGTACAATGAGCAGTTCTTC. The rearrangement joins TRBV27 to TRBJ2-1, with a possible D match to TRBD1 (6 bases). The CDR3 loop spans 17 amino acids. The germline CDR1 and CDR2 sequences are MNHEY and SMNVEV (reference sequence). The ends were cut back, 1 base at V and 4 bases at J, with 17 bases in the middle.

V is TRBV9 and J is TRBJ2-2, with 11 bases identical to TRBD1. V dropped 0 bases and J dropped 5; count of bases not matched to a gene: 3. The CDR3 spans 16 residues. CDR1 is SGDLS and CDR2 is YYNGEE in the germline V gene. Here the CDR3 reads CASSVEDRGLTGELFF. The CDR3 DNA is TGTGCCAGCAGCGTAGAGGACAGGGGGCTTACCGGGGAGCTGTTTTTT.

The rearrangement links TRBV19 to TRBJ2-1; 9 bases are a match to TRBD2. The CDR3 is 15 residues long. The germline V gene encodes CDR1 LNHDA and CDR2 SQIVND (reference sequence). With 3 bases clipped from V and 15 bases from J, the junction kept 15 bases outside the gene matches. The DNA of the CDR3 is TGTGCCAGTAGTATCGATCGGGGGCGAGCGGGGGGCCGGTTCTTC. This gives the protein CASSIDRGRAGGRFF.

This rearrangement joins TRBV7-2 to TRBJ2-1; 9 nucleotides line up with TRBD2. In germline, CDR1 is SGHTA, CDR2 FQGNSA. The ends lost 3 bases at V and 4 bases at J; junction bases unmatched: 4. The CDR3 contains 15 residues. CDR3 coding DNA: TGTGCCAGCAGCTTGCTAGCGGGGTCATACAATGAGCAGTTCTTC. Amino acid sequence: CASSLLAGSYNEQFF.

The chain combines TRBV25-1 with TRBJ2-5, with 7 bases lining up with TRBD1. This CDR3 spans 16 amino acids. Losses at the gene ends were 3 bases for V and 5 bases for J; bases not matched to a gene: 12. Germline CDR1 and CDR2: MGHDK and SYGVNS. The CDR3 is CASSEVGTVRVETQYF. The CDR3 nucleotides read TGTGCCAGCAGTGAGGTAGGGACAGTTCGCGTGGAGACCCAGTACTTC.

J is TRBJ1-2 and V is TRBV10-3; 8 bases line up with TRBD1. J lost 9 bases, V lost 4 bases, and 10 bases had no gene match. Germline lookup yields CDR1 ENHRY and CDR2 SYGVKD. The CDR3 runs to 14 residues. For the CDR3, the DNA is TGTGCCATCAGTGGAGGGACAGGATCTCCCCGCTACACCTTC. It yields the protein CAISGGTGSPRYTF.

The V and J genes are TRBV6-5 and TRBJ1-1; D gene ambiguous. V was pared by 4 bases and J by 0 bases, with 9 bases between. The CDR3 runs 14 residues. Germline CDR1 MNHEY, CDR2 SVGAGI. This CDR3 reads CASSLGGVNTEAFF. The DNA for the CDR3 is TGTGCCAGCAGTTTAGGCGGAGTGAACACTGAAGCTTTCTTT.

This rearrangement joins TRBV19 to TRBJ1-5; tentative D call: TRBD1 (5 bases). V was cut by 7 bases and J by 0 bases, with 10 bases left in between. CDR3 length equals 14 residues. Germline loops: CDR1 LNHDA, CDR2 SQIVND (reference sequence). CDR3 protein: CASNSGYSNQPQHF. The CDR3 nucleotides are TGTGCCAGTAACTCAGGGTATAGCAATCAGCCCCAGCATTTT.

The chain has TRBV6-6 and TRBJ1-5, with a weak D call TRBD1 (6 bases). Germline CDR1 is MNHNY and CDR2 is SVGAGI (reference sequence). CDR3 length equals 13 residues. V lost 5 bases, J lost 1 base, and 6 bases lay in between. CDR3 sequence reads: CASSTGSNQPQHF. DNA of the CDR3: TGTGCCAGCAGTACAGGGAGCAATCAGCCCCAGCATTTT.

V is TRBV4-2 and J is TRBJ2-3; 15 bases are shared with TRBD2. Per germline, CDR1 LGHNA and CDR2 YNFKEQ. The CDR3 runs to 17 residues. The trim removed 4 bases at V and 5 bases at J, leaving 7 bases unmatched. This CDR3 is CASSPGTSGGHRDTQYF. As DNA, the CDR3 is TGTGCCAGCAGCCCCGGGACTAGCGGGGGGCATAGAGATACGCAGTATTTT.

The chain combines TRBV7-2 with TRBJ2-1; TRBD2 is a possible D gene (7 bases). The CDR3 totals 15 residues. Germline V gene lookup returns CDR1 SGHTA and CDR2 FQGNSA. Trimming removed 5 bases from V and 10 bases from J, with 21 bases in between. This CDR3 is CASSPLRGGAAEQFF. As DNA, the CDR3 is TGTGCCAGCAGCCCATTAAGGGGGGGGGCCGCAGAGCAGTTCTTC.

This clone has more than one count but fewer than ten. The chain employs TRBV6-5 and TRBJ2-7, with 9 bases that match TRBD1. The CDR3 runs to 14 residues. Germline V lookup: CDR1 MNHEY, CDR2 SVGAGI. Trimming cost V 8 bases and J 2 bases; bases outside gene matches: 7. CDR3 residues: CASWWTGDPYEQYF. The CDR3 DNA sequence: TGTGCCAGCTGGTGGACAGGGGACCCCTACGAGCAGTACTTC.

The J gene is TRBJ2-3, the V gene TRBV2; 8 bases map to TRBD2. Germline CDR1 and CDR2: SNHLY and FYNNEI. V was pared by 7 bases and J by 0 bases, with 12 bases of the junction left unmatched. The CDR3 covers 17 residues. CDR3 DNA: TGTGCCAGCAACGGGGGGGGCCCTCAAACGAGCACAGATACGCAGTATTTT. Translation: CASNGGGPQTSTDTQYF.